Below, 17 T cell receptor beta chains from the same sample are listed, as sequenced in a study of T-cell reconstitution after alpha-beta-depleted transplantation in children. This sample's TCRbeta library carried unique molecular identifier barcodes. TCRdb independently ran MiXCR on the PCR reads; one entry per CDR3 protein. The top ten clones hold 2% to 2.5% of a sample with 450,000 to 600,000 distinct CDR3 sequences, 32% of them seen once. The specimen was PBMCs from the stem cell graft donor, collected from the stem cell graft. The receptors stem from a human donor who donated a stem cell graft to a child with aplastic anemia.

This clonotype was observed a few times. The chain links TRBV12-3 or TRBV12-4 to TRBJ1-1, with D unclear. Trimming took off 6 bases at V and 0 bases at J, with 17 bases between the two ends. The CDR3 runs to 16 residues. CDR3 protein: CASRGRETHMNTEAFF. CDR3 DNA: TGTGCCAGCAGAGGTAGGGAGACACACATGAACACTGAAGCTTTCTTT.

The chain couples TRBV20-1 to TRBJ2-1, with D perhaps TRBD1 or TRBD2 (5 bases each). This CDR3 contains 17 residues. Per germline, CDR1 DFQATT and CDR2 SNEGSKA (reference sequence). The V and J ends lost 5 bases and 0 bases respectively, with 20 bases between them. The CDR3 nucleotides are TGCAGTGCTCCCTCCCACCTGGGGACCTCCTCCTACAATGAGCAGTTCTTC. Protein sequence: CSAPSHLGTSSYNEQFF.

The chain has TRBV10-3 and TRBJ2-2, with 10 bases aligning to TRBD2. CDR3 size: 17 residues. The germline CDR1 and CDR2 sequences are ENHRY and SYGVKD. V trimming: 3 bases; J trimming: 3 bases; junction bases outside the gene matches: 7. The CDR3 nucleotides read TGTGCCATCAGTGAAGTTATAGCGGGAGGTGACACCGGGGAGCTGTTTTTT. The encoded protein is CAISEVIAGGDTGELFF.

The table lists this clonotype with a count of one. This chain links TRBV10-2 with TRBJ2-3; D not resolved. Germline CDR1 is WSHSY and CDR2 is SAAADI. V lost 0 bases and J lost 1, with 11 bases in between. CDR3 size: 16 residues. The CDR3 protein is CASSESSLAGTDTQYF. The CDR3 DNA is TGCGCCAGCAGTGAGTCATCGCTCGCGGGCACAGATACGCAGTATTTT.

This chain's CDR3 is CSASDGRSNQPQHF. The CDR3 coding sequence is TGCAGCGCCTCAGACGGGAGGAGCAATCAGCCCCAGCATTTT. This chain uses TRBV29-1 with TRBJ1-5; D is unresolved. Trimming took 7 bases from V and 1 from J, leaving 14 bases between them. The CDR3 sequence is 14 residues long. Germline V CDR1 and CDR2: SQVTM, ANQGSEA.

V usage is TRBV7-6 and J usage is TRBJ2-1; 12 nucleotides agree with TRBD1. The germline CDR1 and CDR2 sequences are SGHVS and FNYEAQ. The CDR3 totals 14 residues. The V and J ends lost 4 bases and 8 bases, in that order; junction bases with no gene match: 3. The CDR3 here is CASSSGTGGHEQFF. CDR3 DNA: TGTGCCAGCAGCTCCGGGACAGGGGGCCATGAGCAGTTCTTC. Supplemented by reference TRBV7-6 and TRBJ2-1, the full variable domain reads GAGVSQSPRYKVTKRGQDVALRCDPISGHVSLYWYRQALGQGPEFLTYFNYEAQQDKSGLPNDRFSAERPEGSISTLTIQRTEQRDSAMYRCASSSGTGGHEQFFGPGTRLTVL.

There are a few counts of this clonotype. The chain has TRBV7-2 and TRBJ2-1, with D possibly being TRBD2 (5 bases). The CDR3 runs to 16 residues. Germline V gene lookup returns CDR1 SGHTA and CDR2 FQGNSA. Trimming removed 2 bases from V and 2 bases from J, with 13 bases in between. CDR3 sequence: CASSLMSSNPYNEQFF. Written as DNA, the CDR3 is TGTGCCAGCAGCTTAATGTCTAGCAACCCCTACAATGAGCAGTTCTTC.

The J gene is TRBJ2-1, the V gene TRBV10-3; D is unclear. CDR1 is ENHRY, CDR2 SYGVKD, per germline. Trimming pared 0 bases from V and 6 bases from J, leaving 9 bases between. The CDR3 has 14 amino acids. As DNA, the CDR3 is TGTGCCATCAGTGAGTCGGGCAGGACCAATGAGCAGTTCTTC. Its translation is CAISESGRTNEQFF.

This sequence joins TRBV30 and TRBJ1-4; maybe TRBD1 (5 bases). V gave up 5 bases and J gave up 6 bases, with 19 bases separating them. The CDR3 covers 15 residues. Germline CDR1 GTSNPN, CDR2 SVGIG (reference sequence). The CDR3 protein is CAWGRGVRADEKLFF. CDR3 coding DNA: TGTGCCTGGGGACGGGGGGTCCGGGCAGATGAAAAACTGTTTTTT. Combining the CDR3 with reference TRBV30 and TRBJ1-4 gives the whole variable domain SQTIHQWPATLVQPVGSPLSLECTVEGTSNPNLYWYRQAAGRGLQLLFYSVGIGQISSEVPQNLSASRPQDRQFILSSKKLLLSDSGFYLCAWGRGVRADEKLFFGSGTQLSVL.

This chain links TRBV20-1 with TRBJ2-1; TRBD2 matches 12 bases. This CDR3 region has 14 residues. Germline CDR1 reads DFQATT; CDR2 reads SNEGSKA (reference sequence). The J segment lost 8 bases and the V segment lost 6 bases, leaving 8 bases of the junction unmatched. CDR3: CSAPSTSGSYEQFF. The CDR3 DNA sequence: TGCAGTGCCCCTTCGACTAGCGGGAGTTATGAGCAGTTCTTC.

This clonotype showed up just a few times. This sequence joins TRBV7-2 and TRBJ1-6; D possibly corresponds to TRBD1 (6 bases). Looked up from germline, CDR1 is SGHTA and CDR2 is FQGNSA. The CDR3 length is 16 residues. V lost 0 bases and J lost 13, with 19 bases in between. The CDR3 DNA sequence: TGTGCCAGCAGCTTAGCGTTCGCCAGGGGTTTAACTCCCCTCCACTTT. Translation gives CASSLAFARGLTPLHF.

This rearrangement joins TRBV29-1 to TRBJ2-3; D is possibly TRBD1 or TRBD2 (5 bases each). This CDR3 region has 14 residues. Germline V CDR1 and CDR2: SQVTM, ANQGSEA. V gave up 6 bases and J gave up 2 bases, with 15 bases separating them. CDR3 bases: TGCAGCGTGAAGGATGGGGGTTACACAGATACGCAGTATTTT. Translating it yields CSVKDGGYTDTQYF.

This clonotype was seen more than once but under ten times. The chain carries TRBV29-1 and TRBJ2-3; D remains ambiguous. Looked up from germline, CDR1 is SQVTM and CDR2 is ANQGSEA. The CDR3 has 11 amino acids. V lost 5 bases to trimming and J lost 0 bases, with 3 bases between them. The CDR3: CSVKSTDTQYF. The CDR3 DNA reads as TGCAGCGTTAAGAGCACAGATACGCAGTATTTT.

The chain is built from TRBV6-2 or TRBV6-3 and TRBJ2-3, with TRBD2 matching 11 bases. V was pared by 7 bases and J by 5 bases, with 11 bases of the junction left unmatched. The germline CDR1 and CDR2 sequences are MNHEY and SVGEGT. The CDR3 runs to 16 residues. The CDR3 region has the DNA TGTGCCAGCACATCGGGGATTAGCGGGAGGGGAGATACGCAGTATTTT. As protein: CASTSGISGRGDTQYF.

This clonotype was seen a handful of times. The V gene is TRBV11-2, the J gene TRBJ2-4; D perhaps matches TRBD2 (6 bases). The CDR3 loop spans 16 amino acids. Germline-derived CDR1 and CDR2 are SGHAT and FQNNGV. With 1 base removed from V and 0 bases from J, the gap between germline ends came to 10 bases. CDR3 nucleotides: TGTGCCAGCAGCTTAGGGGACTTTATAGCCAAAAACATTCAGTACTTC. Translation gives CASSLGDFIAKNIQYF.

This chain joins TRBV20-1 and TRBJ2-2; D is undetermined. Trimming pared 1 base from V and 0 bases from J, leaving 6 bases between. Germline CDR1 and CDR2: DFQATT and SNEGSKA (reference sequence). The CDR3 consists of 14 residues. CDR3 bases: TGCAGTGCTAGAGTTGACCCGAACACCGGGGAGCTGTTTTTT. Translation gives CSARVDPNTGELFF.

This clonotype was counted between two and nine times. The chain links TRBV5-1 to TRBJ2-2; D is possibly TRBD1 (6 bases). The ends were cut back, 9 bases at V and 5 bases at J, with 14 bases in the middle. The CDR3 covers 13 residues. Germline CDR1 SGHRS, CDR2 YFSETQ. The CDR3 coding sequence is TGCGCCACCTCAGGGGCGGAGACCGGGGAGCTGTTTTTT. It codes for CATSGAETGELFF.